This is a list of T cell receptor beta chains from one sample in a study of T cells in Graves' hyperthyroidism and ophthalmopathy. One entry per CDR3 protein, called by TCRdb with MiXCR from the multiplex PCR reads. The table has around 660,000 distinct CDR3 sequences, about 45% seen once. The specimen was peripheral blood or thyroid tissue (not recorded which). These receptors were taken from an adult man with Graves' disease, either hyperthyroidism or ophthalmopathy (not recorded which). Each CDR3 is given without its conserved first and last residue. Fields, in order: D gene, V gene, clone size, J gene, CDR3 protein. A D gene is named only where the DNA matches it firmly. Clone size, where shown, is once, few, many, or a class for clones that have expanded.

D gene: .; V gene: TRBV7-9; clone size: .; J gene: TRBJ1-2; CDR3 protein: ASSLAGTAAGIGYT
D gene: .; V gene: TRBV19; clone size: .; J gene: TRBJ1-1; CDR3 protein: ASKTTSVMNTEAF
D gene: TRBD1; V gene: TRBV5-1; clone size: few; J gene: TRBJ2-5; CDR3 protein: ASSLGTGIQETQY
D gene: .; V gene: TRBV2; clone size: many; J gene: TRBJ1-5; CDR3 protein: ASSEEGDQPQH
D gene: .; V gene: TRBV12-3/TRBV12-4; clone size: .; J gene: TRBJ1-6; CDR3 protein: ASSSRTFPTLH
D gene: TRBD1; V gene: TRBV10-3; clone size: .; J gene: TRBJ1-6; CDR3 protein: AISESYAGQGHSPLH
D gene: TRBD1; V gene: TRBV25-1; clone size: .; J gene: TRBJ1-2; CDR3 protein: AGGQGGNYGYT
D gene: .; V gene: TRBV20-1; clone size: .; J gene: TRBJ2-5; CDR3 protein: SVESGGRRETQY
D gene: .; V gene: TRBV12-3/TRBV12-4; clone size: many; J gene: TRBJ1-6; CDR3 protein: ASSLGAQSSPLH
D gene: TRBD1; V gene: TRBV7-2; clone size: .; J gene: TRBJ2-7; CDR3 protein: ASSGTGWEQY
D gene: TRBD1; V gene: TRBV2; clone size: many; J gene: TRBJ1-2; CDR3 protein: ASRRDSDYGYT
D gene: .; V gene: TRBV2; clone size: once; J gene: TRBJ2-5; CDR3 protein: ASRLTGQETQY
D gene: TRBD1; V gene: TRBV7-9; clone size: .; J gene: TRBJ1-2; CDR3 protein: ASGGDSRRLYGYT
D gene: TRBD2; V gene: TRBV7-9; clone size: .; J gene: TRBJ2-7; CDR3 protein: ASSPPAGDEQY
D gene: .; V gene: TRBV7-9; clone size: .; J gene: TRBJ1-1; CDR3 protein: ASSEGAGYTEAF
D gene: .; V gene: TRBV5-5; clone size: few; J gene: TRBJ1-1; CDR3 protein: ASRRGRNPEAF
D gene: TRBD1; V gene: TRBV2; clone size: many; J gene: TRBJ2-7; CDR3 protein: ASSGTGTALKQY
D gene: .; V gene: TRBV11-1; clone size: .; J gene: TRBJ1-5; CDR3 protein: ASSFQAAGGPWGNQPQH